This TCR beta chain derives from a study of T-cell memory formation after mild COVID-19. Germline values: CDR1 SGHTA, CDR2 FQGNSA. The CDR3 sequence is 15 residues long. Trimming shortened V by 1 base and J by 0 bases, and 7 bases separated the two germline ends. Barcoded TCR alpha and TCR beta cDNA libraries with UMIs came from 5'RACE using constant-segment primers. TCRdb redid the calling of the 5' RACE reads with MiXCR, one entry per CDR3 protein. Counted here are approximately 350,000 distinct CDR3 sequences, 10% to 15% occurring once; the ten biggest clones make up 20% to 25%. Study findings and constraints: That cross-reactive memory joined was suggested by some responding clones appearing in pre-infection memory. Specificity for SARS-CoV-2 was not confirmed among the second-wave clones peaking on day 37. Chiefly within CM and EM were the contracting CD4+ clones; CD8+ ones were within EMRA.

Note on this clonotype: The antigen remains undetermined.

The rearrangement links TRBV7-2 to TRBJ2-1; D gene unclear. The clonotype originates from a man between 18 and 35 years old who had mild COVID-19 (a few samples of this study predate the infection). Cell type and time point are not known. Source material: PBMCs or a T cell subset sorted from them (not recorded which). The chain's CDR3 is CASSLVPSSYNEQFF. The CDR3 DNA follows: TGTGCCAGCAGCTTAGTCCCGAGCTCCTACAATGAGCAGTTCTTC.